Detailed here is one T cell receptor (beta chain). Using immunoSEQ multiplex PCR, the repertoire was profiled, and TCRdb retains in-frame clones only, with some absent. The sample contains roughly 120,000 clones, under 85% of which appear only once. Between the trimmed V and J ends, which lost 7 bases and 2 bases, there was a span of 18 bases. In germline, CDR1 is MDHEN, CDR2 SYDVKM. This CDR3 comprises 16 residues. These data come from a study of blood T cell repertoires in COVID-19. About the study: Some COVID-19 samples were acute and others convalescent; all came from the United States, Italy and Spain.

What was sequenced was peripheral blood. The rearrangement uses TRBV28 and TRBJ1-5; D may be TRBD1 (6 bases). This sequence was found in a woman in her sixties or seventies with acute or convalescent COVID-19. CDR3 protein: CASTKPVRQGNQPQHF. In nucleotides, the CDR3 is TGTGCCAGCACCAAACCGGTGAGACAGGGCAATCAGCCCCAGCATTTT.